Shown below are 5 T cell receptor beta chains from a single sample sequenced in a study of T cell changes during pregnancy in multiple sclerosis. Assay used: immunoSEQ multiplex PCR; TCRdb lists only in-frame clones, some missing. The sample yields around 36,000 clones, around nine tenths seen once. The specimen comprised CD8+ T cells from peripheral blood mononuclear cells, sampled before pregnancy. These receptor sequences come from a female donor with multiple sclerosis, enrolled in a pregnancy study.

This clone was recorded once. V usage is TRBV19 and J usage is TRBJ1-2, with 12 bases fitting TRBD1. The CDR3 has 14 amino acids. The germline CDR1 and CDR2 sequences are LNHDA and SQIVND (reference sequence). Unmatched junction bases numbered 8, after V lost 7 bases and J lost 8 bases. DNA of the CDR3: TGTGCCAGTACCTCGGGACAGGGGGCGGGAGGCTACACCTTC. As protein: CASTSGQGAGGYTF.

V gene TRBV7-8 combines with J gene TRBJ2-7, with TRBD2 identical over 13 bases. V dropped 5 bases and J dropped 3; count of bases not matched to a gene: 7. Germline values: CDR1 SGHVS, CDR2 FQNEAQ. The CDR3 runs to 16 residues. The CDR3 DNA sequence: TGTGCCAGCAGCCAAGGACTAGCGGGAGATCTCTACGAGCAGTACTTC. Encoded protein: CASSQGLAGDLYEQYF.

This rearrangement joins TRBV28 to TRBJ1-1, with 9 bases fitting TRBD1. The trim removed 3 bases at V and 3 bases at J, leaving 5 bases unmatched. The CDR3 has 15 residues. The germline V gene has CDR1 MDHEN and CDR2 SYDVKM. The CDR3 protein is CASSLGQGGYTEAFF. The CDR3 DNA reads as TGTGCCAGCAGTTTGGGACAGGGAGGTTACACTGAAGCTTTCTTT.

V is TRBV28 and J is TRBJ2-7, with 8 bases lining up with TRBD1. Germline CDR1 MDHEN, CDR2 SYDVKM. This CDR3 is 14 amino acids long. J was trimmed by 5 bases and V by 6 bases; bases with no gene match: 9. This CDR3 is CASSAGTGWDEQYF. The CDR3 nucleotides are TGTGCCAGCAGCGCCGGGACAGGCTGGGACGAGCAGTACTTC.

The CDR3 DNA is TGTGCCAGCAGTGGAGTAGGACAGGGTGCGAGGGGGGGAATGATTTCCTACGAGCAGTACTTC. It specifies CASSGVGQGARGGMISYEQYF. The chain carries TRBV27 and TRBJ2-7; the D gene is possibly TRBD1 (8 bases). Trimming removed 5 bases from V and 1 base from J, with 33 bases in between. This CDR3 is 21 amino acids long. Germline CDR1 is MNHEY and CDR2 is SMNVEV (reference sequence).